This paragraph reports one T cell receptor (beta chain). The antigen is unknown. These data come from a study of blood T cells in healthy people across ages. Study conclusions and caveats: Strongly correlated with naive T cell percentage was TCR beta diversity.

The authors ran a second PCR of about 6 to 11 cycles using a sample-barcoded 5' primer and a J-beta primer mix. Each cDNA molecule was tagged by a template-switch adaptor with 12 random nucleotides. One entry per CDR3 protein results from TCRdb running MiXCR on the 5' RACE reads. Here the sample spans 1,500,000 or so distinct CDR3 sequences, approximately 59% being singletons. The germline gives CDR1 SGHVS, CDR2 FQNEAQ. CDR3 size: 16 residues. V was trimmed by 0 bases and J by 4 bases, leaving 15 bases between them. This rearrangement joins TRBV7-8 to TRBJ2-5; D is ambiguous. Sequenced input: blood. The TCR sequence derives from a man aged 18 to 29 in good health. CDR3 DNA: TGTGCCAGCAGCTTAGCGTCAGCTTCAGTTGTAGAGACCCAGTACTTC. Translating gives CASSLASASVVETQYF.